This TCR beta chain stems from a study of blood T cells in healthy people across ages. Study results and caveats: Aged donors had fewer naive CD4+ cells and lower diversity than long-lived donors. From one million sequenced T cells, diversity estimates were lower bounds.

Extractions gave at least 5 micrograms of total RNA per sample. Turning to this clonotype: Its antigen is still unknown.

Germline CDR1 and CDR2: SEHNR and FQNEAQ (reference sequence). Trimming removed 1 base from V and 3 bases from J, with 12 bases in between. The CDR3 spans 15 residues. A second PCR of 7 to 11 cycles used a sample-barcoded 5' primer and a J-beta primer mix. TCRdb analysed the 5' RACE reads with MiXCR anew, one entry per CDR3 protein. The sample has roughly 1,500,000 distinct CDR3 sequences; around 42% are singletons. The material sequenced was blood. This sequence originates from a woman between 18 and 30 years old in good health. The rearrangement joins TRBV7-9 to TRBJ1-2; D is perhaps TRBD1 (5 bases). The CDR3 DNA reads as TGTGCCAGCAGCTTAGTCTTGGGGCCGGACTATGGCTACACCTTC. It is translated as CASSLVLGPDYGYTF.